A selection of T cell receptor beta chains follows, all from one sample in a study of identifying expanded T cells in peripheral blood. Data came from immunoSEQ multiplex PCR; TCRdb stores just in-frame clones and leaves some out. The top ten clones hold around an eighth of a sample with approximately 97,000 clones, around 89% of them seen once. The specimen was blood. The receptors derive from a person aged 18-69 years in good health. Both conserved end residues are trimmed from each CDR3. The order of the fields is CDR3 length, D gene, V gene, clone size, CDR3 protein. A D gene is named only where the DNA matches it firmly. The size field is filled for only some rows; it gives once, few, many or a size class.

>13|NA|TRBV21-1|NA
ASSTIRATNYGYT
>13|TRBD1|TRBV6-6|NA
ASSKDRGNSYEQY
>12|TRBD1|TRBV5-6|NA
ASSSLQGLTEAF
>13|NA|TRBV18|NA
ASSPTEGSGNTIY
>16|NA|TRBV5-8|NA
ASSFGGRDGLLRQPQH
>15|NA|TRBV15|NA
ATSRDIGHVAKNIQY
>13|NA|TRBV6-5|once
ASSYSGRSTDTQY
>13|NA|TRBV5-1|NA
ASSYDRSGANVLT
>14|NA|TRBV15|NA
ATSRGPARQGETQY
>16|TRBD2|TRBV6-1|NA
ASSEAGGPSGSSDTQY
>12|NA|TRBV4-3|once
ASSSPEKADEQF
>14|NA|TRBV7-9|NA
ASSFPSGFGYNEQF
>14|TRBD1|TRBV2|NA
ASSGGDSQAYEKLF
>11|TRBD1|TRBV19|NA
ASSIGQGQGYT
>12|NA|TRBV7-2|NA
ASSPQGNGNTIY
>12|TRBD1|TRBV6-1|NA
ASIRTGTDYEQY
>11|NA|TRBV5-1|NA
ASSLGTEFGYT
>11|NA|TRBV28|NA
AISGNDSYEQY
>14|NA|TRBV27|NA
ASSPDGSYSNQPQH
>15|NA|TRBV10-3|NA
ATQGSLGNPTNYGYT
>15|TRBD2|TRBV5-4|NA
ASSSRLARSPGREQF
>9|NA|TRBV10-2|NA
ASSEYAIQF
>10|NA|TRBV28|NA
ASSLPRGKLF
>12|NA|TRBV5-1|NA
ASSLGGIQETQY
>11|NA|TRBV5-1|NA
ASSRGGGQPQH
>13|NA|TRBV5-1|NA
ASSLTGLGNQPQH
>11|TRBD1|TRBV6-1|NA
ASSQGDQETQY
>11|TRBD1|TRBV30|NA
AWGTGHEETQY
>14|NA|TRBV19|NA
ASSIFGQGSIGELF